Each of the 9 T cell receptor beta chains below was sequenced from the same sample in a study of T cells in Graves' hyperthyroidism and ophthalmopathy (dated by TCRdb to between 2017 and 2020). Libraries came from multiplex PCR. Reads for this sample came from an Illumina HiSeq 2000. The TCR beta CDR3 regions were amplified from RNA transcripts. A first-round RT-PCR of the TCR CDR3 used the HTBI primer set with the Qiagen OneStep RT-PCR kit. The public reads were reprocessed in TCRdb via fastp at Q25 and MiXCR, keeping in-frame beta chains. Duplicate CDR3 protein sequences are folded into a single record with the most common DNA and genes. The sample records 550,000 to 850,000 distinct CDR3 sequences, around a sixth of which are singletons. The ten largest clones take up over 15% of the sample. The sample was blood. The receptors were gathered from a woman aged 50 to 65 with Graves' hyperthyroidism that later progressed to Graves' ophthalmopathy.

This clonotype was seen a handful of times. The chain recombines TRBV19 with TRBJ1-1; no firm D call. The CDR3 extends over 17 amino acids. V was trimmed by 3 bases and J by 4 bases, leaving 21 bases between them. Germline loops: CDR1 LNHDA, CDR2 SQIVND (reference sequence). This chain's CDR3 is CASSMGETFNGVTEAFF. The CDR3 region has the DNA TGTGCCAGTAGTATGGGAGAAACCTTCAACGGTGTCACTGAAGCTTTCTTT.

The chain has TRBV6-4 and TRBJ1-5, with D perhaps matching TRBD1 (5 bases). The length of the CDR3 is 13 residues. Trimming left V 3 bases short and J 6 bases short, with 9 bases between. Germline CDR1 is MRHNA and CDR2 is SNTAGT. The CDR3 spells CASSEQAGQPQHF. The CDR3, as DNA: TGTGCCAGCAGTGAACAGGCTGGTCAGCCCCAGCATTTT.

Many counts were recorded for this clonotype. The chain links TRBV3-1 to TRBJ1-2, with D hard to call. This CDR3 is 13 amino acids long. The V gene's germline CDR1 is LGHDT and CDR2 YNNKEL (reference sequence). V was cut by 0 bases and J by 4 bases, with 6 bases left in between. The CDR3, as DNA: TGTGCCAGCAGCCAAGACCAGGCCTATGGCTACACCTTC. As protein: CASSQDQAYGYTF.

This clonotype has just a few counts. The rearrangement links TRBV20-1 to TRBJ1-1; D gene uncertain. Between the trimmed V and J ends, which lost 4 bases and 8 bases, there was a span of 17 bases. The CDR3 has 13 amino acids. Germline V gene sequence: CDR1 DFQATT, CDR2 SNEGSKA (reference sequence). The CDR3 sequence: CSANSWTESEAFF. The CDR3 nucleotides are TGCAGTGCTAATTCGTGGACGGAGTCCGAAGCTTTCTTT.

This chain uses TRBV7-9 with TRBJ1-2; D is possibly TRBD1 (6 bases). Germline V gene lookup returns CDR1 SEHNR and CDR2 FQNEAQ (reference sequence). The CDR3 totals 15 residues. V gave up 3 bases and J gave up 7 bases, with 18 bases separating them. CDR3 loop: CASSFESGEVSGYTF. The CDR3 nucleotides are TGTGCCAGCAGCTTTGAATCAGGGGAGGTATCTGGCTACACCTTC. The entire variable domain, with the rest obtained from reference TRBV7-9 and TRBJ1-2, is as follows: DTGVSQNPRHKITKRGQNVTFRCDPISEHNRLYWYRQTLGQGPEFLTYFQNEAQLEKSRLLSDRFSAERPKGSFSTLEIQRTEQGDSAMYLCASSFESGEVSGYTFGSGTRLTVV.

As for this clonotype: An end of the junction differs from the germline gene, which may be a read error. The V call is TRBV7-7, the J call TRBJ2-3, with no clear D. CDR1 is SSHAT, CDR2 FNYEAQ, per germline (reference sequence). The CDR3 spans 14 residues. In DNA, the CDR3 is TGTGCTAGCAGCCCAGTTAATTTGGGGGATACGCAGTATTTT. This encodes CASSPVNLGDTQYF.

This clonotype was counted ten times or more. The V call is TRBV6-1, the J call TRBJ2-1; TRBD2 matches at 13 bases. The germline V gene has CDR1 MNHNS and CDR2 SASEGT. The CDR3 covers 16 residues. V lost 5 bases and J lost 8; bases outside the gene matches: 9. CDR3 protein: CASSSSGTSGTDEQFF. CDR3 sequence (DNA): TGTGCCAGCAGTTCATCCGGGACTAGCGGGACAGATGAGCAGTTCTTC.

This clonotype was found many times. The chain couples TRBV11-2 to TRBJ1-6, with no clear D. The CDR3 runs to 14 residues. From germline, CDR1 is SGHAT and CDR2 FQNNGV. The germline V and J ends were trimmed by 3 bases and 8 bases, with 11 bases remaining between them. The CDR3, as DNA: TGTGCCAGCAGCTTCGACCCAAGTTATTCACCCCTCCACTTT. This encodes CASSFDPSYSPLHF.

This chain links TRBV12-5 with TRBJ2-2; D unresolved. This CDR3 has 15 amino acids. Looked up from germline, CDR1 is LGHNT and CDR2 is FRNRAP. Trimming cost V 6 bases and J 4 bases, with 15 bases left between them. The DNA of the CDR3 is TGTGCTAGTGGGCGTGGAATAGTGAGCACCGGGGAGCTGTTTTTT. The encoded protein is CASGRGIVSTGELFF. The whole variable domain, filled in from reference TRBV12-5 and TRBJ2-2, reads DARVTQTPRHKVTEMGQEVTMRCQPILGHNTVFWYRQTMMQGLELLAYFRNRAPLDDSGMPKDRFSAEMPDATLATLKIQPSEPRDSAVYFCASGRGIVSTGELFFGEGSRLTVL.